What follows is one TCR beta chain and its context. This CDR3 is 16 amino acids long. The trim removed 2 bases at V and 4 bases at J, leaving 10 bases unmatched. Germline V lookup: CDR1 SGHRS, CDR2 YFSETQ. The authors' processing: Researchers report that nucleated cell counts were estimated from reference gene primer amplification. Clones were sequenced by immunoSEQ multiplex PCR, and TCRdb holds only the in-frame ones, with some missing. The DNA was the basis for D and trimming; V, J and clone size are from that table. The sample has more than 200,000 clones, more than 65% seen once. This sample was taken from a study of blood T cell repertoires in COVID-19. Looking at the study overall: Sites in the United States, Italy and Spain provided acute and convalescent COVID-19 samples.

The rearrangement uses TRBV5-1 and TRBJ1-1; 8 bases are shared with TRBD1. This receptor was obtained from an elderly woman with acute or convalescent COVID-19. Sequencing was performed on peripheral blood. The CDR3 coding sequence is TGCGCCAGCAGCTTTACGACAGGGGTAAGTGGCACTGAAGCTTTCTTT. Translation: CASSFTTGVSGTEAFF.